These T cell receptor beta chains were read from a single sample in a study of T-cell memory formation after mild COVID-19. TCRdb processed the 5' RACE reads anew with MiXCR; each CDR3 protein has one entry. The sample yields hundreds of thousands of distinct CDR3 sequences, more than 20% seen once. Sequencing was carried out using PBMCs or a T cell subset sorted from them (not recorded which). The receptors were sampled from an adult woman who had mild COVID-19 (a few samples of this study predate the infection). Cell type and time point are not known. Both conserved end residues are part of each CDR3. D genes are given only for firm matches. Expanded clones are given a class, and other clones once, few, many or no size at all.

v_call,clone_size,d_call,j_call,cdr3_nt,cdr3_aa
TRBV7-8,few,TRBD2,TRBJ2-1,TGTGCCAGCAGCTTTGGGGGGGAGAGGGATGAGCAGTTCTTC,CASSFGGERDEQFF
TRBV27,.,.,TRBJ2-2,TGTGCCAGCAGCTCTGCCCTCACCGGGGAGCTGTTTTTT,CASSSALTGELFF
TRBV24-1,once,TRBD2,TRBJ2-3,TGTGCCACCAGTGATTTGCAAGCGGGAGGGACTTACGATACGCAGTATTTT,CATSDLQAGGTYDTQYF
TRBV27,few,TRBD2,TRBJ2-2,TGTGCCAGCAGTTGGGTAGCGGGGGACACCGGGGAGCTGTTTTTT,CASSWVAGDTGELFF
TRBV3-1,few,.,TRBJ1-2,TGTGCCAGCAGCCAAGGATCTGTATTAGCCCTCGGGTATGGCTACACCTTC,CASSQGSVLALGYGYTF
TRBV5-8,.,TRBD2,TRBJ2-3,TGTGCCAGCAGCGAGGGGACTAGCGGGGATAGCACAGATACGCAGTATTTT,CASSEGTSGDSTDTQYF
TRBV29-1,many,.,TRBJ2-3,TGCAGCGTTGGGGCGAGGTCTTCTAGCACAGATACGCAGTATTTT,CSVGARSSSTDTQYF
TRBV9,.,TRBD1,TRBJ2-3,TGTGCCAGCAGCCAAGAGGGCACAGGGGGTTCGGCTACGCAGTATTTT,CASSQEGTGGSATQYF
TRBV11-2,.,.,TRBJ2-2,TGTGCCAGCAGCTTATGGGGGGAACCCGGGGAGCTGTTTTTT,CASSLWGEPGELFF
TRBV9,.,TRBD2,TRBJ2-1,TGTGCCAGCAGCGCCCCCGGGACTAGCGGAAGAAATGAGCAGTTCTTC,CASSAPGTSGRNEQFF
TRBV24-1,few,TRBD1,TRBJ2-1,TGTGCCACCAGTTCCCCGACAGGGGCAGGGAGGAACAATGAGCAGTTCTTC,CATSSPTGAGRNNEQFF
TRBV4-2,.,.,TRBJ2-3,TGTGCCAGCAGCTACAGAGTCCCAGATACGCAGTATTTT,CASSYRVPDTQYF
TRBV25-1,.,TRBD2,TRBJ2-1,TGTGCCAGCAGTGAATCGGGCCTTCTAGCGGGGGGGAGCTCCTACAATGAGCAGTTCTTC,CASSESGLLAGGSSYNEQFF
TRBV5-6,.,.,TRBJ1-1,TGTGCCAGCAGCTTGCTAGGGACGGCAGCTTTCTTT,CASSLLGTAAFF
TRBV12-3/TRBV12-4,few,.,TRBJ2-3,TGTGCCAGCAGTCTGGACTCCAGTATATACACAGATACGCAGTATTTT,CASSLDSSIYTDTQYF
TRBV3-1,few,.,TRBJ2-7,TGTGCCAGCAGTGCGATGCGCGGAGGCGGCGAGCAGTACTTC,CASSAMRGGGEQYF
TRBV5-4,.,.,TRBJ2-1,TGTGCCAGCCAAGACCCCTGGGCCAATGAGCAGTTCTTC,CASQDPWANEQFF
TRBV7-9,few,TRBD2,TRBJ2-7,TGTGCCAGCAGCTTAGCAGGGAAGCAGGGACTAGCGGCCCCCTACGAGCAGTACTTC,CASSLAGKQGLAAPYEQYF
TRBV27,.,TRBD2,TRBJ2-1,TGTGCCAGCAGGGTAGCGGGAGTTTATTTTAATGAGCAGTTCTTC,CASRVAGVYFNEQFF
TRBV7-8,few,TRBD1,TRBJ2-7,TGTGCCAGCAGCTCCGTCGGGCGACAGGGTAGCTACGAGCAGTACTTC,CASSSVGRQGSYEQYF
TRBV5-1,few,.,TRBJ2-7,TGCGCCAGCAGCCCGGACGGGAACTACGAGCAGTACTTC,CASSPDGNYEQYF
TRBV7-2,many,.,TRBJ2-3,TGTGCCAGCAGCCTCCTTTTGCGGGCGCTTGCAGATACGCAGTATTTT,CASSLLLRALADTQYF
TRBV5-1,.,TRBD2,TRBJ2-1,TGCGCCAGCAGCGAGAGGACTAGCGGGAGCGATGAGCAGTTCTTC,CASSERTSGSDEQFF
TRBV3-1,.,.,TRBJ1-2,TGTGCCAGCAGTATTTCCCCAGGGTCTAACGGGGGCTACACCTTC,CASSISPGSNGGYTF
TRBV27,.,TRBD2,TRBJ2-1,TGTGCCAGCAGCCCAGACAGGGTCACGCCGGGACTAGCGGGATCCGCCAATGAGCAGTTCTTC,CASSPDRVTPGLAGSANEQFF
TRBV9,many,.,TRBJ2-7,TGTGCCAGCAGCGTAGGTTCACTAGCTAACGACGAGCAGTACTTC,CASSVGSLANDEQYF
TRBV3-1,.,.,TRBJ2-2,TGTGCCAGCAGCCAAGAAGGCAGGGACACCGGGGAGCTGTTTTTT,CASSQEGRDTGELFF
TRBV6-1,few,TRBD1,TRBJ2-1,TGTGCCACCAGGGGACAGGGGTTCCATGAGCAGTTCTTC,CATRGQGFHEQFF
TRBV5-1,.,TRBD1,TRBJ1-2,TGCGCCAGCAGCCTGTGGACAGGGTCGGTTGATGGCTACACCTTC,CASSLWTGSVDGYTF
TRBV11-2,once,.,TRBJ2-1,TGTGCCAGCAGCTCCGGAGTAGAGCAGTTCTTC,CASSSGVEQFF
TRBV6-6,.,.,TRBJ1-2,TGTGCCAGCAGTCCCCCTGGGGCGAATAACTATGGCTACACCTTC,CASSPPGANNYGYTF
TRBV20-1,.,.,TRBJ1-1,TGCAGTGGGCAGAGAGGGAACACTGAAGCTTTCTTT,CSGQRGNTEAFF
TRBV18,many,TRBD1,TRBJ1-1,TGTGCCAGCTCACAGGGACAGTTAGCTTTCTTT,CASSQGQLAFF
TRBV5-1,.,TRBD1,TRBJ2-3,TGCGCCAGCAGCGCCCGGGACAGGGGTACAGATACGCAGTATTTT,CASSARDRGTDTQYF
TRBV28,.,.,TRBJ2-1,TGTGCCAGCAGAACCCGGGACAGCCGGGCGGGGGAGCAGTTCTTC,CASRTRDSRAGEQFF
TRBV12-3/TRBV12-4,.,.,TRBJ2-7,TGTGCCAGCAGGCGAGGCTATAGCTCCTACGAGCAGTACTTC,CASRRGYSSYEQYF
TRBV7-9,.,TRBD1,TRBJ1-1,TGTGCCAGCAGACTAACCGGGACAGGGACCACTGAAGCTTTCTTT,CASRLTGTGTTEAFF
TRBV28,.,TRBD1,TRBJ2-3,TGTGCCAGCAGCATTTTACAGGGGATTTCGGGCACAGATACGCAGTATTTT,CASSILQGISGTDTQYF
TRBV12-3/TRBV12-4,few,.,TRBJ1-2,TGTGCCAGCAGGTTAGGGGACCTGGCTAACTATGGCTACACCTTC,CASRLGDLANYGYTF
TRBV6-6,.,.,TRBJ1-1,TGTGCCAGCAGTGATTTATCCAGGGGTTTTACTGAAGCTTTCTTT,CASSDLSRGFTEAFF
TRBV12-3/TRBV12-4,once,.,TRBJ2-3,TGTGCCAGCATGGGGGATACGCAGTATTTT,CASMGDTQYF
TRBV24-1,.,TRBD2,TRBJ2-1,TGTGCCACCAGTGATACTTTTAGCGGGAGGAATGAGCAGTTCTTC,CATSDTFSGRNEQFF
TRBV4-2,.,.,TRBJ2-3,TGTGCCAGCAGCCAAGTCCTGGGGGCAACAGATACGCAGTATTTT,CASSQVLGATDTQYF
TRBV5-1,.,TRBD2,TRBJ2-3,TGCGCCAGCAGCTTGGGGGCTAGCGGGAGCTACACAGATACGCAGTATTTT,CASSLGASGSYTDTQYF
TRBV19,.,.,TRBJ2-7,TGTGCCAGTAGCCCCCGTTTCTCGAACGAGCAGTACTTC,CASSPRFSNEQYF
TRBV5-1,.,.,TRBJ2-7,TGCGCCAGCAGCGAACTGGATTCGTTGGCCTACGAGCAGTACTTC,CASSELDSLAYEQYF
TRBV9,.,.,TRBJ1-2,TGTGCCAGCAGCGTAGCGGCAACTAACTATGGCTACACCTTC,CASSVAATNYGYTF
TRBV29-1,.,.,TRBJ2-7,TGCAGCGTTTCCCCCCGGTGGGGGGACCACGAGCAGTACTTC,CSVSPRWGDHEQYF
TRBV2,.,TRBD1,TRBJ2-7,TGTGCCAGCAGCTGGGACAGCGGCTACGAGCAGTACTTC,CASSWDSGYEQYF
TRBV7-9,few,.,TRBJ2-3,TGTGCCAGCAGCTTCGCAGACATCACAGATACGCAGTATTTT,CASSFADITDTQYF